What follows is one TCR beta chain and its context. As handled by the study authors: Estimation of nucleated cell counts relied on the amplification of reference gene primers. Clones were read by immunoSEQ multiplex PCR, and TCRdb kept only the in-frame ones, dropping some. V, J and clone size derive from that table, while D and trimming were established from the DNA sequence. Of around 60,000 clones in the sample, roughly 88% were seen once. The data were obtained in a study of blood T cell repertoires in COVID-19. The wider study: Samples taken during acute and convalescent COVID-19 were collected in the United States, Italy and Spain. Nucleic acid was either cDNA or gDNA, and it came from T cells, B-cell-depleted T cells, or PBMCs.

Germline V gene sequence: CDR1 SNHLY, CDR2 FYNNEI. The length of the CDR3 is 11 residues. Trimming removed 7 bases from V and 6 bases from J, with 10 bases in between. The clonotype comes from a man aged 50 to 59 with active COVID-19. This chain links TRBV2 with TRBJ2-7, with unresolved D. The sample comprised peripheral blood. The CDR3 region is CASNSVVEQYF. The CDR3 DNA reads TGTGCCAGCAACTCGGTCGTCGAGCAGTACTTC.